The clone carrying this T cell receptor beta chain was detected a few times. What it binds is not known. The data stem from a study of response to subunit inactivated influenza vaccine. TCRdb processed the RT-PCR reads anew with MiXCR; each CDR3 protein has one entry. The data contain 450,000 to 500,000 distinct CDR3 sequences, about a tenth of them singletons. Study-wide results and limits: Few new T cells, the authors suggested, are recruited by each seasonal influenza vaccination.

CDR3 length equals 16 residues. Germline-derived CDR1 and CDR2 are SQVTM and ANQGSEA. The V gene end was trimmed by 2 bases and the J gene end by 1 base; junction bases not matched to a gene: 7. Specimen: PBMCs from blood, collected about 40 days after vaccination. The rearrangement links TRBV29-1 to TRBJ2-1; 8 bases are a match to TRBD2. This receptor was obtained from a man aged 45-65 years who received an inactivated influenza vaccine. The CDR3 nucleotides are TGCAGCGTTGAACTTAAGCGGGAGTGGTCCTACAATGAGCAGTTCTTC. Its protein product is CSVELKREWSYNEQFF.